The next 9 T cell receptor beta chains were all read from a single sample in a study of T cell responses to AZD1222 COVID-19 vaccine. This table comes from immunoSEQ multiplex PCR, and its TCRdb copy is limited to in-frame clones, with some not included. The sample yields fewer than 90,000 clones, over 75% seen once. The source material was peripheral blood, sampled on day 0 of AZD1222 vaccination. These receptors were taken from an adult in good health.

This chain joins TRBV3-1 (or the pseudogene TRBV3-2) and TRBJ1-2; 7 positions agree with TRBD1. V shed 1 base and J 7 bases; nucleotides not matched to a gene: 6. CDR1 and CDR2 (germline): LGHDT, YNNKEL (reference sequence). The CDR3 consists of 14 residues. The CDR3 sequence is CASSQVEGAGGYTF. For the CDR3, the DNA is TGTGCCAGCAGCCAAGTCGAGGGGGCAGGTGGCTACACCTTC.

This chain uses TRBV4-1 with TRBJ1-5, with D possibly being TRBD1 (6 bases). The CDR3 is 15 residues long. V was clipped by 3 bases and J by 5 bases, with 14 bases between them. The germline V gene encodes CDR1 MGHRA and CDR2 YSYEKL. This chain's CDR3 is CASSQATGYDQPQHF. Written as DNA, the CDR3 is TGCGCCAGCAGCCAGGCTACAGGGTACGATCAGCCCCAGCATTTT.

The CDR3 is CASSLTSGRNNEQFF. The CDR3 nucleotides are TGTGCCAGTAGTCTTACTAGCGGGAGAAACAATGAGCAGTTCTTC. The chain carries TRBV19 and TRBJ2-1; 11 bases line up with TRBD2. The germline CDR1 and CDR2 sequences are LNHDA and SQIVND (reference sequence). After removal of 5 bases from V and 5 bases from J, the junction contained 5 bases not matched to a gene. The length of the CDR3 is 15 residues.

Written as DNA, the CDR3 is TGTGCCAGCTCACCGGGACAGGGGGAGAAAAAACTGTTTTTT. Protein: CASSPGQGEKKLFF. The gene calls are TRBV18 and TRBJ1-4; 11 nucleotides match TRBD1. Germline CDR1 and CDR2: KGHSH and LQKENI. The CDR3 contains 14 residues. J was trimmed by 9 bases and V by 3 bases; bases with no gene match: 3.

The V gene is TRBV7-2, the J gene TRBJ2-3, with 7 positions matching TRBD2. Trimming took 7 bases from V and 3 from J; bases not matched to a gene: 4. The CDR3 sequence is 13 residues long. Germline V lookup: CDR1 SGHTA, CDR2 FQGNSA. CDR3 in amino acids: CASNQLATDTQYF. Here the CDR3 DNA reads TGTGCCAGCAACCAACTAGCGACAGATACGCAGTATTTT.

The chain carries TRBV6-5 and TRBJ2-1; D tentatively reads TRBD1 or TRBD2 (5 bases each). Germline loops: CDR1 MNHEY, CDR2 SVGAGI. The CDR3 totals 13 residues. V was clipped by 8 bases and J by 9 bases, with 17 bases between them. The CDR3 DNA is TGTGCCAGCGTAACCCAACGGGACGGTGAGCAGTTCTTC. This sequence encodes CASVTQRDGEQFF.

The rearrangement uses TRBV28 and TRBJ2-5, with D unclear. The V end lost 1 base, the J end lost 2 bases, and 5 bases lay between the germline ends. Germline lookup yields CDR1 MDHEN and CDR2 SYDVKM. There are 13 residues in the CDR3. The CDR3 DNA follows: TGTGCCAGCAGTTTATCCCCACAAGAGACCCAGTACTTC. Its translation: CASSLSPQETQYF.

The V call is TRBV7-9, the J call TRBJ2-2; 8 nucleotides align to TRBD2. Germline V gives CDR1 SEHNR, CDR2 FQNEAQ (reference sequence). The V and J ends lost 11 bases and 5 bases, in that order; junction bases with no gene match: 7. This CDR3 spans 13 amino acids. As DNA, the CDR3 is TGTGCCGGCGGACTAGCCGGTACCGGGGAGCTGTTTTTT. This codes for CAGGLAGTGELFF.

The chain carries TRBV11-2 and TRBJ1-1; a possible D gene is TRBD1 (6 bases). Trimming took off 2 bases at V and 2 bases at J, with 12 bases between the two ends. The germline CDR1 and CDR2 sequences are SGHAT and FQNNGV. The CDR3 runs 15 residues. The CDR3 region has the DNA TGTGCCAGCAGCTTATCCCTGGACAGAAACACTGAAGCTTTCTTT. This translates into CASSLSLDRNTEAFF.